This TCR beta chain was obtained from a study of vaccination effects on CD4 cells after COVID-19. Study details: Sequencing followed a ViraFEST assay step that expanded antigen-specific CD4+ T cells with viral peptide pools. It was with about 10 IU/ml IL-2 and 9.5 to 10 ug/ml peptides that a few million PBMC per well were cultured. Broader study findings: Late post-vaccination samples showed marked contraction of infection- and vaccine-induced clones. After vaccination, spike-reactive clones in convalescents were mostly new vaccine-induced clones.

Researchers isolated CD4+ T cells once around 11 days of culture had elapsed. Sometime from March through December 2020, the person acquired a SARS-CoV-2 infection that PCR confirmed. Two-dose BNT162b2 or mRNA-1273 vaccination was given to participants. The germline V and J ends were trimmed by 5 bases and 2 bases, with 13 bases remaining between them. The CDR3 contains 14 residues. Germline CDR1 SGHVS, CDR2 FQNEAQ. On this clone itself: Its antigen remains unidentified.

Method: immunoSEQ multiplex PCR; TCRdb's copy keeps in-frame clones and lacks some. The sample includes tens of thousands of clones, approximately 82% of them seen just once. The genes are TRBV7-8 and TRBJ2-7; D could derive from TRBD1 or TRBD2 (5 bases each). The source is a human donor who had a prior SARS-CoV-2 infection. This sample comprised CD4+ T cells from PBMCs cultured without peptide, obtained after COVID-19 vaccination. In DNA, the CDR3 is TGTGCCAGCAGCCGAGGGGCGGCCGCCTACGAGCAGTACTTC. Protein: CASSRGAAAYEQYF.